The entry below describes one TCR beta chain. No antigen is known for it. No base-level quality is on record; no much larger clone is a single base apart. The sample originates from a study of cytomegalovirus exposure and HLA in healthy donors (TCRdb year 2017). Background for the entire study: An earlier analysis of approximately 600 of the donors reported roughly 300 Gb of sequence data and around 110 million unique TCR beta sequences from 150 million to 200 million T cells. An early release covering roughly 640 HLA-typed donors comprised approximately 300 gigabases of sequencing data and roughly 86 million unique TCR sequences. Of the roughly 410 genotyped donors, 75% to 85% were placed in the genetic ancestry cluster associated with self-reported Caucasian donors. The study was designed to test whether signatures of past pathogen exposure could be identified by cataloging public T cell receptors. The study used immunosequencing to profile the T cell repertoires of more than 650 subjects and linked those repertoires to cytomegalovirus serostatus. In addition to the first cohort of roughly 670 subjects, a separate validation cohort of 120 different subjects was used. The study combined high-throughput TCR immunosequencing, statistical association of individual TCRs with disease status, and machine learning to predict cytomegalovirus infection status. To study patterns of TCR occurrence, a later analysis re-analyzed previously published TCR beta repertoires from more than 550 donors and added high-resolution HLA genotyping. Rather than using new phenotypic data, the later analysis identified candidate immune exposures from TCR beta sequences and from how often those sequences occurred across donors. An earlier analysis of 587 of the donors applied high-throughput TCR beta sequencing to assess whether each TCR beta V gene segment acted as functional or pseudogenic. Donor age, sex, ethnicity and CMV serostatus were compiled together with the repertoire data. Genome-wide SNP genotypes for about 65% of the roughly 670 donors were used in a later genetic analysis, which treated that subset as a discovery cohort. All discovery cohort repertoires had been generated using a single sequencing platform. Class I and class II HLA loci were covered by the typing at four-digit resolution. The number of typed donors differed by locus: roughly 629-630 for A, B, C, DRB1 and DQB1; 500 to 550 for DQA1; around 610 for DPA1; and some 430 for DPB1. A handful of DR-DQ haplotypes were treated as single units for association and clustering because of strong linkage in the cohort. Across roughly 420 genotyped donors of the cohort, an average of roughly 250,000 unique TCR beta nucleotide sequences per donor were sequenced, and approximately 17% of those sequences were non-productive. General findings and caveats noted by the study authors: Compared with equally common non-associated chains, HLA-associated TCR beta chains in a later analysis were more clonally expanded and had lower generation probabilities. In both the original and validation cohorts, the classifier was reported to diagnose cytomegalovirus status with high specificity and sensitivity. In the study, around 160 TCR beta chains were listed as associated with cytomegalovirus. Some IMGT-functional V segments, including TRBV6-2 and TRBV6-3, could not be told apart with the 87-base-pair reads, so those segments were excluded. Compared with the approximately 670-donor mean, donors in an Asian-associated ancestry cluster had fewer N-insertions in productive TCRs, according to a later genetic analysis. Broadly in line with IMGT annotations, most TCR beta V segments showed up in productive rearrangements about 90% or about 30% of the time in an earlier analysis of around 550 of the donors. The earlier analysis of about 600 of the donors excluded 15 to 20 rarely observed V segments, including chromosome 9 orphons, because counts were too low. According to the authors, the approach could potentially be generalized to other disease states and immunological phenotypes. A group of highly shared sequence variants was considered likely to be a technical artifact of the sequencing pipeline. Linkage disequilibrium might explain the correlated functional status among segregating V segments, but an unknown experimental factor could not be ruled out. A further reported finding was that TCR beta sequences accurately predicted the HLA-A and HLA-B alleles for most subjects in the first cohort. V-gene and J-gene trimming of TCR beta chains was associated with a missense DCLRE1C variant in a later genetic analysis, and the association was replicated in an independent cohort. According to a later analysis, parvovirus B19, influenza, CMV and Epstein-Barr virus appeared linked to several top co-occurrence clusters. The cohort was sequenced for TCR beta chains only, and without alpha or paired-chain data the features that could be detected were limited. Assigning TCR associations to individual alleles was difficult when HLA alleles, especially DR and DQ, strongly co-occurred. The only immune exposure information available for the cohort was CMV serostatus. In a later analysis, around 17,000 TCR beta sequences were associated with specific HLA alleles at a false discovery rate of 0.05. Most CMV-associated TCR beta chains appeared to be HLA-restricted in a later analysis, and the HLA associations seemed to be driven largely by CMV exposure. Because HLA typing was missing for some donors at each locus, association tests included only the typed subset. Presence/absence analyses assumed roughly uniform sequencing depth across donors, an assumption that may not hold. In a later analysis, the rate of TCR association differed among HLA loci, with DRB1 alleles having the most associated TCRs and HLA-C alleles having the fewest. A few of the identified cytomegalovirus-associated TCR beta chains were confirmed in vitro to be specific for cytomegalovirus antigens. Most TCR sequences were observed very rarely across donors, whereas some public TCRs were present in many individuals.

The cohort was made up of approximately 700 healthy bone marrow donors. At the time of sampling, all cohort members were nominally healthy, though unrecorded immune exposures were likely present. The donor tested CMV seropositive, placing the donor among the 289 seropositive members of the cohort. A peripheral blood sample was collected from each donor, and TCR beta sequencing was performed on peripheral blood mononuclear cells. Genomic DNA extraction from the blood cell samples was performed with the Qiagen DNeasy Blood Extraction Kit. Library preparation used the immunoSEQ multiplex PCR assay. A mixture of 60 forward primers for TCR Vbeta segments and 13 reverse primers for TCR Jbeta segments was used in the multiplex PCR. A multiplex PCR assay on genomic DNA amplified the CDR3 region of rearranged TCR beta genes. Amplified TCR beta libraries were sequenced as 87-base-pair reads on the Illumina HiSeq System. In the source study's methods: Across the 600 to 700 repertoires, a later analysis counted 60 million to 90 million unique TCR beta chains, roughly 11 million of which were shared by at least two donors. Raw reads were error-corrected and collapsed into unique sequences by a nearest-neighbor algorithm in which closely related sequences were merged to remove PCR and sequencing errors. To assign V, D and J gene segments, CDR3 sequences were aligned to IMGT reference sequences. For a sequence to be retained, at least a six-nucleotide match to both a V gene segment and a J gene segment was required. Rearrangements were classified as productive when the CDR3 lacked stop codons and remained in frame with V and J, and all other rearrangements were classified as non-productive. CDR3 was defined according to IMGT convention as the region running from the second conserved V-encoded cysteine to the conserved J-encoded phenylalanine. The earlier analysis of about 590 of the donors excluded sequences that lacked an unambiguous match to a single V gene segment. An earlier analysis of several hundred of the donors called V segments functional above 56.7% productive rearrangements and segregating when the between-donor standard deviation exceeded 5%. A statistical classification framework was built to diagnose cytomegalovirus status from the catalog of TCR beta chain sequences. V and J gene assignment, in a later analysis, came from comparing TCR nucleotide sequences with IMGT/GENE-DB human TR gene sequences. Using the TCRdist pipeline, a later analysis assigned CDR3 sequences along with most-parsimonious VDJ recombination scenarios. A later analysis defined each TCR beta chain by its CDR3 amino acid sequence plus V-gene family, and excluded reads lacking a unique V-gene family. In a later analysis, 500 to 700 highly shared, low-generation-probability nucleotide sequences were removed to address suspected cross-contamination and a sequencing artifact. A later analysis calculated a clonal expansion index for each public chain from normalized within-repertoire ranks of inferred template counts. In a later analysis, generation probabilities were computed with a VDJ recombination model fitted to out-of-frame rearrangements, and the resulting probabilities were checked against IGoR. A later analysis scored TCR-TCR, TCR-HLA and TCR-CMV co-occurrence with hypergeometric tests, applying a repertoire-size bias correction to TCR pairs. To estimate false discovery rates, a later analysis permuted the HLA or CMV assignments 20 times. In a later analysis, co-occurring TCRs were grouped using DBSCAN, with TCRdist sequence similarity added in when clustering inside HLA-allele-positive subsets. Repertoires with fewer than 30,000 or more than 120,000 public chains, plus five repertoires with anomalous nucleotide sharing, were excluded from co-occurrence clustering. Not all clones reach the TCRdb copy of this immuneACCESS table, which keeps in-frame sequences only. Checked studies attribute under half of the gap to unresolved V genes and leave the rest unexplained. The V and J calls and clone size are taken from that table; D and trimming were inferred from the DNA. The sample yields fewer than 90,000 clones; around 76% were counted once. 10% of the sample is taken by the ten largest.

CDR1 and CDR2 were assigned from the germline V gene as MDHEN and SYDVKM. Trimming leaves V shorter by 6 bases and J shorter by 1 base, with the junction holding 5 bases beyond the gene matches. The CDR3 holds 15 amino acids from the cysteine to the phenylalanine. Just the 45-base CDR3 DNA is kept, in frame starting at base 1. Here the chain combines TRBV28 and TRBJ2-7, and 11 bases in between align with TRBD1. The source material was PBMCs. The clonotype was recovered from a man aged 25 to 40 in good health and CMV-seropositive. The CDR3 reads CASRGGQGASYEQYF. The DNA sequence is TGTGCCAGCAGGGGAGGACAGGGGGCTTCCTACGAGCAGTACTTC.